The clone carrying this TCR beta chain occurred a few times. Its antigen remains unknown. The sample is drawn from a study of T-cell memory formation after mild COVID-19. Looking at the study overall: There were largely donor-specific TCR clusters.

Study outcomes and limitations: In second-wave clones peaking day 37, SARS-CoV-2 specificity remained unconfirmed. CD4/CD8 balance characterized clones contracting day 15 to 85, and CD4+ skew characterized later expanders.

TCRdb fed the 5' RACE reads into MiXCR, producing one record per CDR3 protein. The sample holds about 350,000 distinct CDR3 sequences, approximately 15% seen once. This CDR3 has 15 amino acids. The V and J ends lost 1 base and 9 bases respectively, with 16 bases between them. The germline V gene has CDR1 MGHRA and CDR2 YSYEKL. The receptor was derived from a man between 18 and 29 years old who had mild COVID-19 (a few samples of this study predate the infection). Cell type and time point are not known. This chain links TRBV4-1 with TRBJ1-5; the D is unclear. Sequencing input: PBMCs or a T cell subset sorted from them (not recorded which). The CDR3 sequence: CASSQVRGGMRPQHF. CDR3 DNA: TGCGCCAGCAGCCAAGTCCGGGGAGGGATGCGGCCCCAGCATTTT.